This is a list of T cell receptor beta chains from one sample in a study of blood T cell repertoires in COVID-19. Profiled with immunoSEQ multiplex PCR; TCRdb holds only in-frame clones, not every one. This sample yields approximately 200,000 clones, of which roughly 81% are seen a single time; around 3% belongs to the top ten. The specimen sequenced was peripheral blood. Source of these receptors: a man aged 50 to 59 who had recovered from COVID-19. The CDR3 runs from the conserved cysteine through the conserved F or W. Fields, in order: D gene, V gene, clone size, J gene, CDR3 DNA, CDR3 protein. D genes are given only for firm matches. Clone size is not always given. Where it is, it says once, few, many or a class for expanded clones.

-,TRBV7-6,-,TRBJ2-6,TGTGCCAGCAGCTTAGCCAGAAACTCTGGGGCCAACGTCCTGACTTTC,CASSLARNSGANVLTF
TRBD2,TRBV14,once,TRBJ2-4,TGTGCCAGCAGCCCGATAGCGGGCACTGGGAGGTACTTC,CASSPIAGTGRYF
-,TRBV5-1,once,TRBJ1-2,TGCGCCAGCAGCCCGATGGGGCAGAACTATGGCTACACCTTC,CASSPMGQNYGYTF
-,TRBV13,-,TRBJ2-7,TGTGCCAGCAGCTCCCTTACCGACAGGAAGAGGGAGCAGTACTTC,CASSSLTDRKREQYF
-,TRBV18,-,TRBJ1-5,TGTGCCAGCTCACCAGGGAGGGTTAGCAATCAGCCCCAGCATTTT,CASSPGRVSNQPQHF
TRBD1,TRBV2,-,TRBJ2-5,TGTGCCAGCAGCGGCGGACAGGGTCGACGAGAGACCCAGTACTTC,CASSGGQGRRETQYF
TRBD2,TRBV7-6,-,TRBJ2-3,TGTGCCAGCAGCTCCGTCCCTCCAGAGCGGGAGGTCACAGATACGCAGTATTTT,CASSSVPPEREVTDTQYF
TRBD2,TRBV29-1,-,TRBJ2-7,TGCAGCGTTGAAGTTGGTCTAGCGGGAGTGCGCGAGCAGTACTTC,CSVEVGLAGVREQYF
-,TRBV2,-,TRBJ2-5,TGTGCCAGCAGCATGACGAGCTGGAGCTCGGTAGAGACCCAGTACTTC,CASSMTSWSSVETQYF
TRBD2,TRBV5-4,-,TRBJ2-7,TGTGCCAGTAGCCCGGGAGGGACTAGCGGGAGAACCTACGAGCAGTACTTC,CASSPGGTSGRTYEQYF
TRBD2,TRBV11-2,-,TRBJ2-3,TGTGCCAGCAGCTCCATCCGACTAGCGGGAGGGGCTAGCACAGATACGCAGTATTTT,CASSSIRLAGGASTDTQYF
TRBD1,TRBV27,-,TRBJ2-7,TGTGCCAGCAGTTTAAGAGGACAGGCCTCCTACGAGCAGTACTTC,CASSLRGQASYEQYF
TRBD1,TRBV4-2,-,TRBJ2-4,TGTGCCAGCAGCCAAACAGGGGGAAACATTCAGTACTTC,CASSQTGGNIQYF
-,TRBV4-2,-,TRBJ1-5,TGTGCCAGCAGCCAAGATTACGCAGATCATCAGCCCCAGCATTTT,CASSQDYADHQPQHF
-,TRBV7-8,-,TRBJ2-7,TGTGCCAGCAGCCCCTCCGTCCTCCGGGGGAGCGAGCAGTACTTC,CASSPSVLRGSEQYF
-,TRBV11-2,-,TRBJ2-7,TGTGCCAGCAGCATCAGGGTCCACGAGCAGTACTTC,CASSIRVHEQYF
-,TRBV25-1,few,TRBJ2-1,TGTGCCAGCATGGGAAGGACAGTTTACAATGAGCAGTTCTTC,CASMGRTVYNEQFF
TRBD2,TRBV28,-,TRBJ2-3,TGTGCCAGCAGTCCCCAGCTCATAGCGGGAAACACAGATACGCAGTATTTT,CASSPQLIAGNTDTQYF
TRBD2,TRBV28,-,TRBJ2-5,TGTGCCAGCAGAACTACTAGCGGGGGTTACTTC,CASRTTSGGYF
-,TRBV30,-,TRBJ1-6,TGTGCCTGGAGTCTGACTTTGGATTCACCCCTCCACTTT,CAWSLTLDSPLHF
TRBD1,TRBV27,once,TRBJ1-5,TGTGCCAGCAGTCCTACCGGACAGGGAGATCAGCCCCAGCATTTT,CASSPTGQGDQPQHF
-,TRBV6-5,-,TRBJ2-3,TGTGCCAGCAGTTACTCCCCGGGGGCAGATACGCAGTATTTT,CASSYSPGADTQYF
-,TRBV7-6,-,TRBJ2-3,TGTGCCAGTAGGGGGTACGGAAGACCCACAGATACGCAGTATTTT,CASRGYGRPTDTQYF
TRBD1,TRBV28,once,TRBJ1-2,TGTGCCAGCAGTTCCGACAGGGTACATGGCTACACCTTC,CASSSDRVHGYTF
TRBD1,TRBV3-1/TRBV3-2,-,TRBJ2-1,TGTGCCAGCAGCGAAGCCCGGGACAGGATCTACAATGAGCAGTTCTTC,CASSEARDRIYNEQFF
TRBD1,TRBV7-6,-,TRBJ1-2,TGTGCCAGCAGCTTAGAAACAGGGGGAACCTATGGCTACACCTTC,CASSLETGGTYGYTF
-,TRBV30,-,TRBJ1-4,TGTGCCTGGAGGTTGGGACTCTTTAATGAAAAACTGTTTTTT,CAWRLGLFNEKLFF
-,TRBV19,-,TRBJ2-1,TGTGCCAGTAGCCTAAGGGGGGAGGGCCATCGGGGCAATGAGCAGTTCTTC,CASSLRGEGHRGNEQFF
TRBD1,TRBV14,-,TRBJ1-4,TGTGCCAGCAGCCTCACAGGGGCGCTGAATGAAAAACTGTTTTTT,CASSLTGALNEKLFF
-,TRBV30,-,TRBJ1-4,TGTGCCTGGAGTGCCCCAAGAGCAACTAATGAAAAACTGTTTTTT,CAWSAPRATNEKLFF
TRBD1,TRBV7-9,-,TRBJ1-4,TGTGCCAGCAGTCCAGGGGGTTATGAAAAACTGTTTTTT,CASSPGGYEKLFF
-,TRBV12-3/TRBV12-4,-,TRBJ2-7,TGTGCCAGCAGCACTCGGGGAAACGAGCAGTACTTC,CASSTRGNEQYF
-,TRBV6-5,-,TRBJ2-2,TGTGCCAGCACCGCCGGGAGCCGGAACGGGGAGCTGTTTTTT,CASTAGSRNGELFF
TRBD2,TRBV5-1,-,TRBJ2-7,TGCGCCAGCAGCCGCGGTCGGACTAGCGGGAGCGACGAGCAGTACTTC,CASSRGRTSGSDEQYF